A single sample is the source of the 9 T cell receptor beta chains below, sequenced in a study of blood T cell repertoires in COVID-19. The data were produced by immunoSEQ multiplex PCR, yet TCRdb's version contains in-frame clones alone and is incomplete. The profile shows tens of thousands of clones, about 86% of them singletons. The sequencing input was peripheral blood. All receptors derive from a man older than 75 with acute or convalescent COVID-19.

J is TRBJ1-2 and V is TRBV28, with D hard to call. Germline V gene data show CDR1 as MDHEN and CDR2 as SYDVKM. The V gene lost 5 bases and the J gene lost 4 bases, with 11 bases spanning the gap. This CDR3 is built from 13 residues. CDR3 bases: TGTGCCAGCAGTCAAAACCCTACCTATGGCTACACCTTC. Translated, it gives CASSQNPTYGYTF.

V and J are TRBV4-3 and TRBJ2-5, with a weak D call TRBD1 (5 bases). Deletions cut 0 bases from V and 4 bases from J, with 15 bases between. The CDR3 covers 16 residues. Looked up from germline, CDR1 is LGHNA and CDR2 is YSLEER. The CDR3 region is CASSQDPVSGSETQYF. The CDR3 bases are TGCGCCAGCAGCCAAGATCCAGTGTCAGGGTCAGAGACCCAGTACTTC.

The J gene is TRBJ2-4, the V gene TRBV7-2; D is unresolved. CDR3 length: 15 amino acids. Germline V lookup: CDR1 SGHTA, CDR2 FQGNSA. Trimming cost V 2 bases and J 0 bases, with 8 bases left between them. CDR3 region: CASSLWQVAKNIQYF. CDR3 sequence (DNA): TGTGCCAGCAGCTTATGGCAGGTAGCCAAAAACATTCAGTACTTC.

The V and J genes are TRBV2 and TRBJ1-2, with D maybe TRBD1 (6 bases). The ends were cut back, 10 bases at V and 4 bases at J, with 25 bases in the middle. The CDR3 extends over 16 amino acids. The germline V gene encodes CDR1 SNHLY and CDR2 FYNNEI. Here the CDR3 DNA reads TGTGCCACCCAAAGGGCAGGGGAGTCGAGGCGCTATGGCTACACCTTC. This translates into CATQRAGESRRYGYTF.

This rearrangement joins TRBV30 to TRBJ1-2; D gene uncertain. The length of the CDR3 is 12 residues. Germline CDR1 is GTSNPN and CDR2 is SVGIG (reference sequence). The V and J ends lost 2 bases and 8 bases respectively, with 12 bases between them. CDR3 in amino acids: CAWSLEGYGYTF. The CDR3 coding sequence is TGTGCCTGGAGTCTCGAGGGTTACGGCTACACCTTC.

This chain's CDR3 is CASRGDRGTGNTIYF. The DNA for the CDR3 is TGTGCCAGCAGGGGAGACAGGGGAACTGGAAACACCATATATTTT. This chain links TRBV6-5 with TRBJ1-3; 8 positions match TRBD1. The ends lost 6 bases at V and 2 bases at J; junction bases unmatched: 6. Germline values: CDR1 MNHEY, CDR2 SVGAGI. The length of the CDR3 is 15 residues.

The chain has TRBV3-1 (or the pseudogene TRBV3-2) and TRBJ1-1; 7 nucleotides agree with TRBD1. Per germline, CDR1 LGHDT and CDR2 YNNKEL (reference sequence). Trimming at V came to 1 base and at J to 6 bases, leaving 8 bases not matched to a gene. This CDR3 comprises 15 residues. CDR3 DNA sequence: TGTGCCAGCAGCCAAGGGACAGGTTTAAAAGCTGAAGCTTTCTTT. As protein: CASSQGTGLKAEAFF.

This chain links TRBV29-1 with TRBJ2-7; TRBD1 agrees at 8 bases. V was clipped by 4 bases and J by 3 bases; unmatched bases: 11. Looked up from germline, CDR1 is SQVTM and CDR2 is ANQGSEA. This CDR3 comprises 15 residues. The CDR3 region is CSVVNTGTGGYEQYF. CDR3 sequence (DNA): TGCAGCGTTGTTAATACAGGGACAGGAGGCTACGAGCAGTACTTC.

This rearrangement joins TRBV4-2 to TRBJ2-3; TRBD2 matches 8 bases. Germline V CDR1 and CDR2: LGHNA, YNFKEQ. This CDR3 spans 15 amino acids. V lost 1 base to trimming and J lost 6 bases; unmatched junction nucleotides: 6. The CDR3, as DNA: TGTGCCAGCAGCCAAGCGGGAGGGTACGGGGATACGCAGTATTTT. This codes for CASSQAGGYGDTQYF.